This TCR beta chain was recovered during a study of shared clonotypes between healthy human individuals. Study-level findings and limits: Larger estimated richness was generally seen in naive subsets than in memory subsets. The authors sampled blood alone, and tissue repertoires likely differ.

Some clones are missing from TCRdb's copy, which holds only in-frame ones; the method was immunoSEQ multiplex PCR. The data show roughly 700,000 clones, with less than 85% seen just once and less than 2% held by the top ten. It was into CD45RA+ naive and CD45RA-negative memory subsets that the CD4+ cells were split. The V gene's germline CDR1 is MNHEY and CDR2 SVGAGI. There are 14 residues in the CDR3. The junction had 8 bases not matched to a gene; V was cut back by 5 bases and J by 8 bases. To note about this clone: Its matching antigen is unknown.

The receptor comes from a woman in her twenties or thirties in good health. The chain links TRBV6-5 to TRBJ1-1, with 10 bases that match TRBD1. Sequencing input: memory CD4+ T cells sorted from blood. Subset given: CD45RA-negative fraction. This CDR3 reads CASSPDRGQTEAFF. The CDR3, as DNA: TGTGCCAGCAGTCCAGACAGGGGGCAAACAGAAGCTTTCTTT.